This is a list of T cell receptor beta chains from one sample in a study of blood T cell repertoires in COVID-19. Only in-frame clones appear in the TCRdb table, and some are missing; sequencing was by immunoSEQ multiplex PCR. The sample carries about 200,000 clones, about 82% recorded once. The sequencing sample was made of peripheral blood. These receptors all come from a man in his sixties with COVID-19, enrolled during active disease. The conserved cysteine and the conserved F or W are not part of the CDR3 here. The listing skips clone size in some rows; elsewhere it reads once, few, many or a size class.

v_call	j_call	clone_size	cdr3_aa
TRBV20-1	TRBJ1-2	NA	SARDVQGAT
TRBV21-1	TRBJ2-7	NA	ASSKEVAGGPYEQY
TRBV18	TRBJ1-1	NA	ASSQKGQGSSTGAF
TRBV5-8	TRBJ1-2	NA	ASSFMDRGQGYT
TRBV5-1	TRBJ2-7	NA	ASSLGVYSSGRQDEQY
TRBV29-1	TRBJ2-5	NA	SGTDRGSRETQY
TRBV19	TRBJ2-4	NA	ASSIGRGNIQY
TRBV19	TRBJ2-3	NA	ASSMVGMDTQY
TRBV29-1	TRBJ2-7	NA	SVQTGLILYEQY
TRBV2	TRBJ1-2	NA	ASRERRARASYGYT
TRBV10-3	TRBJ1-1	NA	AITPRDRGTEAF
TRBV6-2/TRBV6-3	TRBJ1-2	NA	ASSRGDIGYGYT
TRBV7-9	TRBJ2-1	NA	ASRAQGIPYNEQF
TRBV15	TRBJ2-5	once	ATSRDPKTKETQY
TRBV19	TRBJ1-4	NA	ASSILRVEKLF
TRBV28	TRBJ2-1	few	ASFTTGWGEQF
TRBV3-1/TRBV3-2	TRBJ1-1	NA	ASSPRDRGHAF
TRBV28	TRBJ1-1	NA	ASSFSLGLAYTEAF
TRBV28	TRBJ2-3	NA	ASIRWGTSTDTQY
TRBV5-4	TRBJ2-1	NA	ASSLEASGRATYNEQF
TRBV1	TRBJ2-7	NA	TSSHDRGDHYEQY
TRBV4-1	TRBJ1-1	NA	ASSQFAATFASMNAEAF
TRBV6-1	TRBJ1-3	NA	ASRNRDSGNTIY
TRBV12-5	TRBJ2-2	NA	ASGLGGPNTGELF
TRBV6-1	TRBJ1-2	NA	ASSEARGILYGYT
TRBV6-2/TRBV6-3	TRBJ2-7	NA	ASSYRDRGTNEQY
TRBV6-2/TRBV6-3	TRBJ2-6	NA	ASSYYRGQYGANVLT
TRBV6-1	TRBJ2-6	NA	ASSESLTGPSVAISGANVLT
TRBV9	TRBJ2-7	NA	ASSVGQGNHYEQY
TRBV12-3/TRBV12-4	TRBJ1-1	NA	ASSGTGSRAF
TRBV19	TRBJ2-7	NA	ASSIRTAANEQY
TRBV4-1	NA	once	ASSQGGQGGSGNTIY